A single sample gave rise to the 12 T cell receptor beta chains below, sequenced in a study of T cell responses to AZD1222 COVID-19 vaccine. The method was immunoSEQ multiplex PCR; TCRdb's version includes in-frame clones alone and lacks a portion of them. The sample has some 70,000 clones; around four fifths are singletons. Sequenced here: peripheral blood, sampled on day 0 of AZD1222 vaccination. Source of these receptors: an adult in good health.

The CDR3 here is CASSLAGAPSNYGYTF. The DNA for the CDR3 is TGTGCCAGCAGCTTGGCAGGGGCCCCCTCTAACTATGGCTACACCTTC. J is TRBJ1-2 and V is TRBV5-6, with TRBD1 as a possible D gene (6 bases). This CDR3 comprises 16 residues. Germline CDR1 SGHDT, CDR2 YYEEEE. The germline V and J ends were trimmed by 0 bases and 0 bases, with 12 bases remaining between them.

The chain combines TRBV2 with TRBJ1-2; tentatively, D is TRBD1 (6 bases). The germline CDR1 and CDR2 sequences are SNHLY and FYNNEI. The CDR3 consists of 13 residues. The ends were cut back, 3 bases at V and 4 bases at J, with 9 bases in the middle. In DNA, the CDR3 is TGTGCCAGCAGTGACAGGGGAGGCTATGGCTACACCTTC. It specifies CASSDRGGYGYTF.

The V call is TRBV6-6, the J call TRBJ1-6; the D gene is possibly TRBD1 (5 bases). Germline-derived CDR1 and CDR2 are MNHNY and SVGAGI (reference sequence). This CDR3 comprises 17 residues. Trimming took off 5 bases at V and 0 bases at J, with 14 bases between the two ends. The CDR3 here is CASSPTVPSSYNSPLHF. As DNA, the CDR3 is TGTGCCAGCAGTCCGACAGTGCCTAGCTCCTATAATTCACCCCTCCACTTT.

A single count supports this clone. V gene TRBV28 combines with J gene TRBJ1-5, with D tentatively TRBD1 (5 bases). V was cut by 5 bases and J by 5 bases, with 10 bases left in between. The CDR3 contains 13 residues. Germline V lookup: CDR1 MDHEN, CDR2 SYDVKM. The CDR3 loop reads CASSPQGYQPQHF. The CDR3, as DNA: TGTGCCAGCAGTCCCCAGGGATATCAGCCCCAGCATTTT.

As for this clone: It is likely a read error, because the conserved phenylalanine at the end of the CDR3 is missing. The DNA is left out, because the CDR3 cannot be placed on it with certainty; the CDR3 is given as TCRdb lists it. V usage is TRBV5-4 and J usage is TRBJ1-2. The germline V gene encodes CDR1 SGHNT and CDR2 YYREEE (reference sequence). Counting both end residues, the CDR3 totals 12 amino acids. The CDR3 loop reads CASSLAGDGRVV.

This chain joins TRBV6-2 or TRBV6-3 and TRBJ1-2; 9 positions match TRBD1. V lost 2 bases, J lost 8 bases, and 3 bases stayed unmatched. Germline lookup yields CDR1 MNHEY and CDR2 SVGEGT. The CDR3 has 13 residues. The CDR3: CASSYGTGLGYTF. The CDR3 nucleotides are TGTGCCAGCAGTTACGGGACAGGGCTCGGCTACACCTTC.

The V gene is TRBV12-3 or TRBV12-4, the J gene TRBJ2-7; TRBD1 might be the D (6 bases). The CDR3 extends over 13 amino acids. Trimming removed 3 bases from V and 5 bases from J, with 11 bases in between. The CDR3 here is CASSFTGWDEQYF. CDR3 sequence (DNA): TGTGCCAGCAGTTTTACAGGGTGGGACGAGCAGTACTTC.

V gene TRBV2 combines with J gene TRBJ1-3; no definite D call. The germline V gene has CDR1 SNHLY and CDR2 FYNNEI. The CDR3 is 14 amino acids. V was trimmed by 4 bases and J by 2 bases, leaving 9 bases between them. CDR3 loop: CASSATVTGNTIYF. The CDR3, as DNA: TGTGCCAGCAGTGCTACAGTCACTGGAAACACCATATATTTT. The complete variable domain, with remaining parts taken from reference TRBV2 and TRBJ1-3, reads EPEVTQTPSHQVTQMGQEVILRCVPISNHLYFYWYRQILGQKVEFLVSFYNNEISEKSEIFDDQFSVERPDGSNFTLKIRSTKLEDSAMYFCASSATVTGNTIYFGEGSWLTVV.

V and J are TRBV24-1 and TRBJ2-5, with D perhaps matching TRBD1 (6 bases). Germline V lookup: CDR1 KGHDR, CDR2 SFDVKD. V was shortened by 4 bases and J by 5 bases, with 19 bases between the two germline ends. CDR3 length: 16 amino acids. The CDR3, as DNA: TGTGCCACCAGTGACGGACAGCAAGATGGCAGCGAGACCCAGTACTTC. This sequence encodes CATSDGQQDGSETQYF.

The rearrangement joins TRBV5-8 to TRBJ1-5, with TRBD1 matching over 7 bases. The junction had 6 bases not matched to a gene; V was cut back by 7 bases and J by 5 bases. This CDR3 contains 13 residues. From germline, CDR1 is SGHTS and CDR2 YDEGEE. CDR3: CASHPDRDQPQHF. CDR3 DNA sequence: TGTGCCAGCCATCCCGACAGGGATCAGCCCCAGCATTTT.

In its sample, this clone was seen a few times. The CDR3 reads CASRPRRQGVSYNSPLHF. The DNA for the CDR3 is TGTGCCAGCAGACCGCGTCGACAGGGGGTCTCCTATAATTCACCCCTCCACTTT. The V call is TRBV28, the J call TRBJ1-6; 9 nucleotides line up with TRBD1. V lost 6 bases, J lost 0 bases, and 9 bases stayed unmatched. Germline lookup yields CDR1 MDHEN and CDR2 SYDVKM. The CDR3 runs to 18 residues.

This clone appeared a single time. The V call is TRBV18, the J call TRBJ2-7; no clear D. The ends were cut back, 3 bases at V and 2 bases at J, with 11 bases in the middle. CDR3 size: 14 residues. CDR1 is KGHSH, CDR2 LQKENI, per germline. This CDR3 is CASSPKEAPYEQYF. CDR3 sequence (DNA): TGTGCCAGCTCACCGAAAGAGGCACCCTACGAGCAGTACTTC.